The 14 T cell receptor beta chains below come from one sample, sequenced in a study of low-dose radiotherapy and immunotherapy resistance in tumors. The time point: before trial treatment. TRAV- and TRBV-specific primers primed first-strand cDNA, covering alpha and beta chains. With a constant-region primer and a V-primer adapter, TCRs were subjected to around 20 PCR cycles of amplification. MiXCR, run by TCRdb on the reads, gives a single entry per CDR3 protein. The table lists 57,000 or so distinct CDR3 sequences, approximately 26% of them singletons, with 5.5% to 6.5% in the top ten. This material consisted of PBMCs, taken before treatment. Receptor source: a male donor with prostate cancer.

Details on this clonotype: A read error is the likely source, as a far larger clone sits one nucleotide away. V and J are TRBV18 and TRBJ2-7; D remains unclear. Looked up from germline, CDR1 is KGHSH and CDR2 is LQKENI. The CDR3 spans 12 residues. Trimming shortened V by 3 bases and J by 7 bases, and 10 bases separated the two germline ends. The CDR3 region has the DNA TGTGCCAGCTCACCGGGATCCAATGAGCAGTACTTC. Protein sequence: CASSPGSNEQYF.

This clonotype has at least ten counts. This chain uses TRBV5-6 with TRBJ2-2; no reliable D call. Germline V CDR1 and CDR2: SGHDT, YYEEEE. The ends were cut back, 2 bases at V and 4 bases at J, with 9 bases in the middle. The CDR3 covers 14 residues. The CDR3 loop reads CASSLPASTGELFF. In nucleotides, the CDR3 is TGTGCCAGCAGCTTACCAGCCAGCACCGGGGAGCTGTTTTTT.

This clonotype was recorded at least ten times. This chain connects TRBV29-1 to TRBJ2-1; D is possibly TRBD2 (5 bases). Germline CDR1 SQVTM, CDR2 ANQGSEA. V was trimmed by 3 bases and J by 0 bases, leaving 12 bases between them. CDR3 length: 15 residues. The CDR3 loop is CSVDLGESSYNEQFF. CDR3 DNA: TGCAGCGTTGATCTTGGGGAGAGCTCCTACAATGAGCAGTTCTTC.

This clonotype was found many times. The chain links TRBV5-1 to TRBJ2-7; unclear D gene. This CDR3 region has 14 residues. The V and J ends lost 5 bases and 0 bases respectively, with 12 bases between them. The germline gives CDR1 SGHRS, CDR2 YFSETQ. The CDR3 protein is CASSSDANSYEQYF. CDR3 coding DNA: TGCGCCAGCAGTTCCGACGCTAACTCCTACGAGCAGTACTTC.

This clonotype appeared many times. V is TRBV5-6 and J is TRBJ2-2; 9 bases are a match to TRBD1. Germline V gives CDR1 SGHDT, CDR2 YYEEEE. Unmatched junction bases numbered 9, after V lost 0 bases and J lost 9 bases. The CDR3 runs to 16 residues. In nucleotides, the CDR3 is TGTGCCAGCAGCTTGGGGGACAGGGCTTCCCACCGGGAGCTGTTTTTT. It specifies CASSLGDRASHRELFF.

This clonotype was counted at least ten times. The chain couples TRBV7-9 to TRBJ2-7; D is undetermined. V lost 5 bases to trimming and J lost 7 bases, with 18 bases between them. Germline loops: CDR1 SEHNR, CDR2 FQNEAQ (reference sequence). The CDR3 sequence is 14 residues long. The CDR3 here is CASSRTGVYVEQYF. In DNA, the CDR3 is TGTGCCAGCAGCCGGACCGGTGTCTACGTTGAGCAGTACTTC. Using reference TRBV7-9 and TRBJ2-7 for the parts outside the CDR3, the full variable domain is DTGVSQNPRHKITKRGQNVTFRCDPISEHNRLYWYRQTLGQGPEFLTYFQNEAQLEKSRLLSDRFSAERPKGSFSTLEIQRTEQGDSAMYLCASSRTGVYVEQYFGPGTRLTVT.

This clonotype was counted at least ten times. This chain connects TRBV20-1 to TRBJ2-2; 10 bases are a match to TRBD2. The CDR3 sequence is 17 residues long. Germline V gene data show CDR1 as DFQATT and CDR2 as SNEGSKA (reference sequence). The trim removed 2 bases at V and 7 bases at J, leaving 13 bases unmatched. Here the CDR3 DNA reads TGCAGTGCTAGATATAGCCAGCGGGGGGGCCGGGGCGGGGAGCTGTTTTTT. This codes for CSARYSQRGGRGGELFF.

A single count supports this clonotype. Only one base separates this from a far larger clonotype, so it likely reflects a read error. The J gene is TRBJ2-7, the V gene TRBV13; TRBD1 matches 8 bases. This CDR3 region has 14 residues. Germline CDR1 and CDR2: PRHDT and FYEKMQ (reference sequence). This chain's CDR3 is CATSSQGAINEQYF. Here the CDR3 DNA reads TGTGCCACCAGCAGTCAGGGGGCGATTAACGAGCAGTACTTC.

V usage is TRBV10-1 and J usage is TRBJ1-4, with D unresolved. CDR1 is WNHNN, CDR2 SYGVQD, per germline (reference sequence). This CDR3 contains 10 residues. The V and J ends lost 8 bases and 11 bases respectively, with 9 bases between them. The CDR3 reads CASPLLKLFF. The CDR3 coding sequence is TGCGCCAGCCCCCTTTTGAAACTGTTTTTT.

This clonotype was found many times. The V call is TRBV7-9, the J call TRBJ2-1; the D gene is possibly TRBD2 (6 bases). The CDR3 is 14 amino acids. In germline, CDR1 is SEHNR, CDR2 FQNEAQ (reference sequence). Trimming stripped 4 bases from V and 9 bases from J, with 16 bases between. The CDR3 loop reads CASSSDSPTSEQFF. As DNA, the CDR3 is TGTGCCAGCAGCTCGGACTCCCCGACTAGTGAGCAGTTCTTC.

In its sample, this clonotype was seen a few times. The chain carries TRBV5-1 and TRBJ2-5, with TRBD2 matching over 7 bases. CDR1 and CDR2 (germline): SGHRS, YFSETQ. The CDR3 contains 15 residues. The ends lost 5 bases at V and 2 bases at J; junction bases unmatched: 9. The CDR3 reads CASSWGGTEQETQYF. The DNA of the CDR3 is TGCGCCAGCAGTTGGGGGGGGACGGAGCAAGAGACCCAGTACTTC.

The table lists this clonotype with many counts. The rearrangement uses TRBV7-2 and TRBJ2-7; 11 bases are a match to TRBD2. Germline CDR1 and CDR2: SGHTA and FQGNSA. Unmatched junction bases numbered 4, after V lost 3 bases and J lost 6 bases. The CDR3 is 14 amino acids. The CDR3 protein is CASSFSGGAFEQYF. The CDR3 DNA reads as TGTGCCAGCAGCTTTAGCGGGGGGGCGTTCGAGCAGTACTTC. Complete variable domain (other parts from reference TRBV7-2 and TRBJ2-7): GAGVSQSPSNKVTEKGKDVELRCDPISGHTALYWYRQSLGQGLEFLIYFQGNSAPDKSGLPSDRFSAERTGGSVSTLTIQRTQQEDSAVYLCASSFSGGAFEQYFGPGTRLTVT.

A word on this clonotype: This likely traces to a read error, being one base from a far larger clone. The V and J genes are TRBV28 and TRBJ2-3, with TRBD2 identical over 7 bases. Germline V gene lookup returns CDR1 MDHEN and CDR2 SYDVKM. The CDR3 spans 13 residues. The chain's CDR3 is CATGGESIDTQYF. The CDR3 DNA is TGTGCCACGGGAGGAGAAAGCATAGATACGCAGTATTTT.

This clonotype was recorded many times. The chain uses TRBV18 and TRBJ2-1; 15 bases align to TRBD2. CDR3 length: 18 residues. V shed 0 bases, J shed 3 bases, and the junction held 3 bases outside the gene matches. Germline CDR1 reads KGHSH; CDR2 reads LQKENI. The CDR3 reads CASSPPGLAGGIYNEQFF. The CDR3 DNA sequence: TGTGCCAGCTCACCACCGGGACTAGCGGGGGGAATCTACAATGAGCAGTTCTTC.